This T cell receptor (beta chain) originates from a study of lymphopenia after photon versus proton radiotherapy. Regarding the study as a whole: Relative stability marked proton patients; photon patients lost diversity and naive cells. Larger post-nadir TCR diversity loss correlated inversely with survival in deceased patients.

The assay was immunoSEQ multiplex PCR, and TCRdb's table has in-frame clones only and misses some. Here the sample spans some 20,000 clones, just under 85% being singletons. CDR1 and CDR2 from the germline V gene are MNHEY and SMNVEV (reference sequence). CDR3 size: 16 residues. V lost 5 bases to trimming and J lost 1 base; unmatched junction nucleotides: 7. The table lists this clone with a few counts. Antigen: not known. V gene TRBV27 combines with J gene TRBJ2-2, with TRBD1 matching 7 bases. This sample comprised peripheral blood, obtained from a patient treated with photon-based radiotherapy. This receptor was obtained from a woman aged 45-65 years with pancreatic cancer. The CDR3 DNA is TGTGCCAGCAGTCCTCTGCGGACAGGGAACACCGGGGAGCTGTTTTTT. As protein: CASSPLRTGNTGELFF.